These 20 T cell receptor beta chains came from one sample sequenced in a study of Graves' ophthalmopathy and Graves' hyperthyroidism. The study amplified TCR beta CDR3 regions using RNA transcripts. Amplification began with first-round RT-PCR using HTBI primers, then second-round multiplex PCR was performed. TCRdb itself ran the multiplex PCR reads through MiXCR, one entry per CDR3 protein. The sample lists 450,000 or so distinct CDR3 sequences; approximately 14% were seen once. Specimen: blood. These receptors came from a woman aged 25 to 39 with Graves' ophthalmopathy.

The chain joins TRBV11-3 to TRBJ2-7; the D gene is possibly TRBD1 (5 bases). The germline V gene encodes CDR1 SGHNT and CDR2 YENEEA. Trimming cost V 6 bases and J 2 bases, with 17 bases left between them. This CDR3 contains 15 residues. CDR3 sequence reads: CASRIHTGQAYEQYF. CDR3 nucleotides: TGTGCCAGCAGAATCCACACCGGACAAGCCTACGAGCAGTACTTC.

There are many counts of this clonotype. CDR3: CASISATGREAFF. The DNA for the CDR3 is TGTGCCAGTATATCGGCGACAGGGCGTGAAGCTTTCTTT. The V and J genes are TRBV19 and TRBJ1-1; 7 bases map to TRBD1. The CDR3 loop spans 13 amino acids. Germline loops: CDR1 LNHDA, CDR2 SQIVND (reference sequence). J was trimmed by 7 bases and V by 7 bases; bases with no gene match: 9. Combining the CDR3 with reference TRBV19 and TRBJ1-1 gives the whole variable domain DGGITQSPKYLFRKEGQNVTLSCEQNLNHDAMYWYRQDPGQGLRLIYYSQIVNDFQKGDIAEGYSVSREKKESFPLTVTSAQKNPTAFYLCASISATGREAFFGQGTRLTVV.

This clonotype was seen ten or more times. V and J are TRBV27 and TRBJ1-1; D might be TRBD1 (5 bases). The CDR3 is 15 residues long. CDR1 and CDR2 (germline): MNHEY, SMNVEV (reference sequence). V was trimmed by 5 bases and J by 5 bases, leaving 18 bases between them. The CDR3 region is CASSPGTLRGTEAFF. In DNA, the CDR3 is TGTGCCAGCAGTCCGGGGACGCTGCGGGGGACTGAAGCTTTCTTT.

This rearrangement joins TRBV15 to TRBJ1-6; 7 bases map to TRBD1. The CDR3 sequence is 16 residues long. Germline V gives CDR1 LNHNV, CDR2 YYDKDF (reference sequence). J was trimmed by 0 bases and V by 4 bases; bases with no gene match: 3. CDR3 nucleotide sequence: TGTGCCACCAGCACGGACAGGAGCTCCTATAATTCACCCCTCCACTTT. Its protein is CATSTDRSSYNSPLHF. Based on the CDR3 plus reference TRBV15 and TRBJ1-6, the full variable domain is DAMVIQNPRYQVTQFGKPVTLSCSQTLNHNVMYWYQQKSSQAPKLLFHYYDKDFNNEADTPDNFQSRRPNTSFCFLDIRSPGLGDTAMYLCATSTDRSSYNSPLHFGNGTRLTVT.

This clonotype has ten or more counts. V gene TRBV29-1 combines with J gene TRBJ1-2; no reliable D call. CDR3 length equals 12 residues. V was cut by 3 bases and J by 3 bases, with 8 bases left in between. Germline values: CDR1 SQVTM, CDR2 ANQGSEA. The CDR3 loop reads CSVDSADYGYTF. DNA of the CDR3: TGCAGCGTTGATTCGGCGGACTATGGCTACACCTTC.

This chain links TRBV27 with TRBJ2-2; 10 nucleotides agree with TRBD1. Germline CDR1 reads MNHEY; CDR2 reads SMNVEV (reference sequence). The ends lost 5 bases at V and 3 bases at J; junction bases unmatched: 6. CDR3 size: 16 residues. The CDR3 nucleotides are TGTGCCAGCAGTCCACCGGGACAGGGGTACACCGGGGAGCTGTTTTTT. Its protein is CASSPPGQGYTGELFF.

In this sample, this clonotype turned up many times. The rearrangement links TRBV11-2 to TRBJ2-5, with TRBD1 identical over 7 bases. Germline V CDR1 and CDR2: SGHAT, FQNNGV. V was clipped by 4 bases and J by 1 base; unmatched bases: 9. CDR3 size: 16 residues. As DNA, the CDR3 is TGTGCCAGCAGCTCAACCGGGACAGAGAGCCAAGAGACCCAGTACTTC. Its protein is CASSSTGTESQETQYF. Supplemented by reference TRBV11-2 and TRBJ2-5, the full variable domain reads EAGVAQSPRYKIIEKRQSVAFWCNPISGHATLYWYQQILGQGPKLLIQFQNNGVVDDSQLPKDRFSAERLKGVDSTLKIQPAKLEDSAVYLCASSSTGTESQETQYFGPGTRLLVL.

This clonotype was found many times. The chain links TRBV9 to TRBJ2-5, with D unresolved. The V end was cut by 3 bases, the J end by 2 bases, with 5 bases between. The CDR3 is 12 amino acids. Germline loops: CDR1 SGDLS, CDR2 YYNGEE. The CDR3 sequence is CASSDSQETQYF. DNA of the CDR3: TGTGCCAGCAGCGATTCACAAGAGACCCAGTACTTC. Full variable domain (outside the CDR3, taken from reference TRBV9 and TRBJ2-5): DSGVTQTPKHLITATGQRVTLRCSPRSGDLSVYWYQQSLDQGLQFLIQYYNGEERAKGNILERFSAQQFPDLHSELNLSSLELGDSALYFCASSDSQETQYFGPGTRLLVL.

The chain uses TRBV10-3 and TRBJ1-5; D is undetermined. Germline lookup yields CDR1 ENHRY and CDR2 SYGVKD. This CDR3 contains 16 residues. V gave up 0 bases and J gave up 6 bases, with 15 bases separating them. The CDR3 loop is CAISESGNEGRQPQHF. In nucleotides, the CDR3 is TGTGCCATCAGTGAGTCTGGGAACGAGGGCCGTCAGCCCCAGCATTTT.

In its sample, this clonotype was seen many times. The chain employs TRBV6-2 or TRBV6-3 and TRBJ2-7, with TRBD2 as a possible D gene (6 bases). V lost 6 bases, J lost 2 bases, and 14 bases lay in between. Germline V gene lookup returns CDR1 MNHEY and CDR2 SVGEGT. The CDR3 spans 14 residues. The CDR3 protein is CASRSAGLTYEQYF. The CDR3 region has the DNA TGTGCCAGCAGGTCAGCGGGTCTTACCTACGAGCAGTACTTC.

This clonotype was counted at least ten times. The chain combines TRBV7-9 with TRBJ2-5; 8 bases agree with TRBD1. The CDR3 extends over 14 amino acids. Losses at the gene ends were 5 bases for V and 2 bases for J; bases not matched to a gene: 4. The germline gives CDR1 SEHNR, CDR2 FQNEAQ (reference sequence). CDR3 in amino acids: CASSDYRGQETQYF. The CDR3 DNA follows: TGTGCCAGCAGCGACTACAGGGGGCAAGAGACCCAGTACTTC. The whole variable domain, filled in from reference TRBV7-9 and TRBJ2-5, reads DTGVSQNPRHKITKRGQNVTFRCDPISEHNRLYWYRQTLGQGPEFLTYFQNEAQLEKSRLLSDRFSAERPKGSFSTLEIQRTEQGDSAMYLCASSDYRGQETQYFGPGTRLLVL.

Ten or more counts support this clonotype. The chain is built from TRBV20-1 and TRBJ1-1; TRBD1 aligns across 10 bases. Germline-derived CDR1 and CDR2 are DFQATT and SNEGSKA (reference sequence). The CDR3 is 16 amino acids. V lost 2 bases, J lost 3 bases, and 9 bases stayed unmatched. CDR3 nucleotide sequence: TGCAGTGCTAGACGCACGACAGGGGGCGTGGACACTGAAGCTTTCTTT. Encoded protein: CSARRTTGGVDTEAFF.

This clonotype was seen ten or more times. The chain uses TRBV7-8 and TRBJ2-4; 7 bases map to TRBD2. The CDR3 sequence is 15 residues long. CDR1 SGHVS and CDR2 FQNEAQ come from the germline V gene. Trimming at V came to 0 bases and at J to 6 bases, leaving 5 bases not matched to a gene. The CDR3 sequence is CASSLAAGVGNIQYF. In DNA form, the CDR3 reads TGTGCCAGCAGCTTAGCGGCGGGGGTGGGAAACATTCAGTACTTC.

The chain is built from TRBV4-1 and TRBJ2-7; D possibly uses TRBD1 or TRBD2 (5 bases each). From germline, CDR1 is MGHRA and CDR2 YSYEKL. CDR3 length equals 16 residues. V was shortened by 1 base and J by 0 bases, with 13 bases between the two germline ends. CDR3: CASSQGKGRPSYEQYF. CDR3 coding DNA: TGCGCCAGCAGCCAAGGCAAGGGACGGCCCTCCTACGAGCAGTACTTC.

This clonotype was detected many times. The chain combines TRBV11-2 with TRBJ2-5; maybe TRBD1 (5 bases). CDR1 and CDR2 (germline): SGHAT, FQNNGV. Trimming pared 4 bases from V and 4 bases from J, leaving 13 bases between. The CDR3 has 14 residues. As DNA, the CDR3 is TGTGCCAGCAGCTCAGGGTTGATGGCAGAGACCCAGTACTTC. It codes for CASSSGLMAETQYF.

This clonotype showed up just a few times. CDR3 in DNA: TGTGCCAGCAGCTCCCGCCTCGGCCGTATACTCAATCAGCCCCAGCATTTT. Translating gives CASSSRLGRILNQPQHF. The genes are TRBV11-1 and TRBJ1-5; no reliable D call. This CDR3 comprises 17 residues. Per germline, CDR1 SGHAT and CDR2 FQDESV (reference sequence). V gave up 4 bases and J gave up 3 bases, with 19 bases separating them. The variable domain in full, with the rest retrieved from reference TRBV11-1 and TRBJ1-5, is EAEVAQSPRYKITEKSQAVAFWCDPISGHATLYWYRQILGQGPELLVQFQDESVVDDSQLPKDRFSAERLKGVDSTLKIQPAELGDSAMYLCASSSRLGRILNQPQHFGDGTRLSIL.

The table lists this clonotype with many counts. The chain employs TRBV28 and TRBJ2-7; maybe TRBD1 (7 bases). Germline values: CDR1 MDHEN, CDR2 SYDVKM. Trimming took 3 bases from V and 4 from J, leaving 13 bases between them. CDR3 length: 14 residues. The CDR3 loop is CASSFAGGMYEQYF. The CDR3 DNA follows: TGTGCCAGCAGTTTCGCAGGGGGGATGTACGAGCAGTACTTC.

This clonotype was detected ten times or more. An end of the junction does not agree with germline; a read error may underlie this. The chain links TRBV12-3 or TRBV12-4 to TRBJ2-7; D may be TRBD1 (6 bases). The CDR3 has 14 amino acids. The chain's CDR3 is CASSFVPQGKERYF. CDR3 nucleotides: TGTGCCAGCAGTTTCGTACCGCAGGGGAAGGAGCGGTACTTC.

This clonotype was detected ten times or more. The V call is TRBV6-1, the J call TRBJ2-7; 10 positions match TRBD2. The CDR3 is 13 residues long. Per germline, CDR1 MNHNS and CDR2 SASEGT. V lost 7 bases, J lost 3 bases, and 3 bases stayed unmatched. The CDR3 DNA reads as TGTGCCAGCACCTGGACTAGCGGCTACGAGCAGTACTTC. It translates to CASTWTSGYEQYF.

This clonotype appeared many times. The J gene is TRBJ2-2, the V gene TRBV6-4; D possibly corresponds to TRBD2 (5 bases). The CDR3 contains 13 residues. Germline V gene lookup returns CDR1 MRHNA and CDR2 SNTAGT. Deletions cut 4 bases from V and 4 bases from J, with 7 bases between. The CDR3 spells CASSGGSTGELFF. The CDR3, as DNA: TGTGCCAGCAGTGGAGGGAGCACCGGGGAGCTGTTTTTT.